Following are 12 T cell receptor beta chains from one sample sequenced in a study of blood T cells in healthy people across ages (dated by TCRdb to between 2015 and 2016). Libraries came from 5' RACE. Sequencing instrument: Illumina HiSeq 2500. A second PCR of roughly 6 to 11 cycles was run with a J-beta primer mix and a sample-barcoded 5' primer. Through fastp at Q25 and MiXCR, TCRdb rebuilt clones from the public reads, retaining in-frame beta chains. CDR3 protein duplicates are merged, each entry listing the most common genes and DNA. For this sample the table gives a few hundred thousand distinct CDR3 sequences, of which approximately 26% were detected only once. In total, the top ten clones hold over 3.5% of the sample. These records were also assigned to another study, of T cells of mothers and their children.

Sequencing was carried out using blood. These receptors were collected from a boy under 10 years old in good health.

This clonotype showed up just a few times. J is TRBJ1-2 and V is TRBV12-3 or TRBV12-4; 7 nucleotides line up with TRBD1. CDR3 length: 12 amino acids. After removal of 7 bases from V and 6 bases from J, the junction contained 5 bases not matched to a gene. The CDR3 reads CASTATGNGYTF. CDR3 sequence (DNA): TGTGCCAGCACCGCGACAGGGAATGGCTACACCTTC.

This clonotype came up a few times. This chain links TRBV20-1 with TRBJ1-1; no clear D. CDR1 is DFQATT, CDR2 SNEGSKA, per germline (reference sequence). Trimming stripped 3 bases from V and 0 bases from J, with 11 bases between. CDR3 length: 14 amino acids. The CDR3: CSARTVLLNTEAFF. In DNA form, the CDR3 reads TGCAGTGCTAGGACCGTCCTCTTGAACACTGAAGCTTTCTTT.

This clonotype showed up just a few times. The V call is TRBV20-1, the J call TRBJ2-7; 9 bases are a match to TRBD1. CDR1 DFQATT and CDR2 SNEGSKA come from the germline V gene (reference sequence). The CDR3 sequence is 14 residues long. J lost 5 bases, V lost 5 bases, and 10 bases had no gene match. The CDR3 loop is CSAVRDRVINEQYF. CDR3 coding DNA: TGCAGTGCTGTCCGGGACAGGGTTATCAACGAGCAGTACTTC.

J is TRBJ2-7 and V is TRBV3-1, with 7 bases lining up with TRBD1. J lost 6 bases, V lost 5 bases, and 10 bases had no gene match. Germline lookup yields CDR1 LGHDT and CDR2 YNNKEL (reference sequence). This CDR3 contains 14 residues. Written as DNA, the CDR3 is TGTGCCAGCAGCTCCGGAAGGGGGCCCCTCGAGCAGTACTTC. Translated: CASSSGRGPLEQYF.

The chain is built from TRBV7-2 and TRBJ1-1, with D maybe TRBD1 (5 bases). Trimming took off 1 base at V and 10 bases at J, with 16 bases between the two ends. The CDR3 covers 14 residues. Germline lookup yields CDR1 SGHTA and CDR2 FQGNSA. The CDR3 sequence is CASSLEAGRFGAFF. DNA for the CDR3: TGTGCCAGCAGCTTAGAGGCAGGGAGGTTCGGAGCTTTCTTT.

This clonotype was seen a few times. One end of the junction does not line up with germline, which may come from a read error. This chain joins TRBV12-3 or TRBV12-4 and TRBJ2-5, with 10 positions matching TRBD2. This CDR3 has 16 residues. CDR3 residues: CASSFKRGGLQETQYF. The DNA of the CDR3 is TGTGCCAGCAGTTTTAAGCGGGGGGGCCTCCAAGAGACTCAGTACTTC.

The CDR3 DNA reads TGTGCCAGCAGCGTAGAAGGGTCGGCGTATGGCTACACCTTC. Protein sequence: CASSVEGSAYGYTF. The chain combines TRBV9 with TRBJ1-2; the D is unclear. The ends were cut back, 0 bases at V and 5 bases at J, with 11 bases in the middle. This CDR3 has 14 amino acids. The germline V gene encodes CDR1 SGDLS and CDR2 YYNGEE.

This clonotype has only a few counts. The V call is TRBV5-1, the J call TRBJ1-1; TRBD1 might be the D (5 bases). V was shortened by 4 bases and J by 2 bases, with 12 bases between the two germline ends. The CDR3 is 14 amino acids. CDR1 and CDR2 (germline): SGHRS, YFSETQ. CDR3 amino acids: CASSPPRGNTEAFF. The CDR3, as DNA: TGCGCCAGCAGCCCCCCGAGGGGTAACACTGAAGCTTTCTTT.

This clonotype was counted a single time. This sequence joins TRBV6-5 and TRBJ2-5; weak D call: TRBD2 (5 bases). Trimming cost V 0 bases and J 5 bases, with 10 bases left between them. The CDR3 sequence is 14 residues long. CDR1 is MNHEY and CDR2 is SVGAGI in the germline V gene. The DNA for the CDR3 is TGTGCCAGCAGTTACTCGGAGGTGAGGGAGACCCAGTACTTC. Its translation: CASSYSEVRETQYF.

This clonotype was detected a few times. This chain uses TRBV29-1 with TRBJ2-4, with 10 bases fitting TRBD2. V dropped 6 bases and J dropped 10; count of bases not matched to a gene: 9. This CDR3 has 13 residues. CDR1 is SQVTM, CDR2 ANQGSEA, per germline. The CDR3 protein is CSVWLAGGQIQYF. DNA for the CDR3: TGCAGCGTCTGGTTAGCGGGAGGACAAATTCAGTACTTC.

This clonotype showed up just a few times. The chain links TRBV20-1 to TRBJ2-3; 14 nucleotides agree with TRBD2. Unmatched junction bases numbered 8, after V lost 6 bases and J lost 6 bases. Germline CDR1 DFQATT, CDR2 SNEGSKA (reference sequence). The CDR3 length is 15 residues. CDR3 DNA: TGCAGTGCCCTCGGACTAGCGGGGGGACGCGATACGCAGTATTTT. This codes for CSALGLAGGRDTQYF.

The chain couples TRBV3-1 to TRBJ2-5; 9 nucleotides align to TRBD1. The better agreement between TRBJ2-7 and the DNA end casts doubt on the J call. Germline V gives CDR1 LGHDT, CDR2 YNNKEL (reference sequence). This CDR3 is 14 amino acids long. The CDR3 region is CASSDRGTQNEQYF. The CDR3 DNA is TGTGCCAGCTCAGACAGGGGGACACAGAACGAGCAGTACTTC.